The rows below give T cell receptor beta chains drawn from one sample of a study of T-cell memory formation after mild COVID-19. MiXCR, run by TCRdb on the 5' RACE reads, gives a single entry per CDR3 protein. The data contain fewer than 700,000 distinct CDR3 sequences, roughly a fifth of them singletons. The sample consisted of PBMCs or a T cell subset sorted from them (not recorded which). Every receptor here comes from an adult woman who had mild COVID-19 (a few samples of this study predate the infection). Cell type and time point are not known. CDR3s include the opening cysteine and the closing phenylalanine or tryptophan. The D gene is left open where the match is weak. Clone size is given for some rows only: seen once, a few or many times, or a class if the clone is expanded.

length	D	V	size	J	CDR3	DNA
16	TRBD2	TRBV7-3	NA	TRBJ2-5	CASSFGLAGAGETQYF	TGTGCCAGCAGCTTTGGACTAGCGGGAGCGGGAGAGACCCAGTACTTC
15	NA	TRBV5-1	NA	TRBJ2-3	CASSLAPVSADTQYF	TGCGCCAGCAGCTTGGCGCCAGTAAGCGCAGATACGCAGTATTTT
15	TRBD2	TRBV5-1	NA	TRBJ2-5	CASSLASGGLVVQYF	TGCGCCAGCAGCTTGGCTAGCGGGGGGCTCGTGGTCCAGTACTTC
14	NA	TRBV5-1	few	TRBJ2-5	CASSLQRSQETQYF	TGCGCCAGCAGCTTGCAACGGTCCCAAGAGACCCAGTACTTC
13	NA	TRBV7-8	few	TRBJ2-7	CASSFQGFGEQYF	TGTGCCAGCAGCTTTCAGGGTTTCGGAGAGCAGTACTTC
16	NA	TRBV5-6	NA	TRBJ1-1	CASSSHGGVQNTEAFF	TGTGCCAGCAGCTCTCACGGAGGGGTCCAGAACACTGAAGCTTTCTTT
12	NA	TRBV6-5	NA	TRBJ2-1	CASRPSTDEQFF	TGTGCCAGCAGGCCTAGTACGGATGAGCAGTTCTTC
16	TRBD1	TRBV7-9	NA	TRBJ2-3	CASSLALGGRTDTQYF	TGTGCCAGCAGCTTAGCTCTAGGGGGCCGCACAGATACGCAGTATTTT
13	NA	TRBV12-3/TRBV12-4	many	TRBJ2-3	CASSLAPTDTQYF	TGTGCCAGCAGCTTAGCGCCTACAGATACGCAGTATTTT
14	TRBD2	TRBV12-3/TRBV12-4	NA	TRBJ2-7	CASTGTSGRNEQYF	TGTGCCAGCACAGGGACTAGCGGGAGGAATGAGCAGTACTTC
13	NA	TRBV5-1	few	TRBJ2-2	CASSLSGAGELFF	TGCGCCAGCAGCTTGTCGGGAGCTGGGGAGCTGTTTTTT